Listed below are T cell receptor beta chains from one sample, sequenced in a study of Ad26.COV2.S vaccination and SARS-CoV-2 variants. Some clones are missing from TCRdb's copy, which holds only in-frame ones; the method was immunoSEQ multiplex PCR. The profile covers about 680,000 clones, with about 89% appearing a single time and about 1.5% taken by the ten largest. Specimen: peripheral blood, collected in a trial of Ad26.COV2.S vaccine versus placebo. The receptors stem from a person between 18 and 59 years old who received the Ad26.COV2.S COVID-19 vaccine or a placebo. Each CDR3 is given with its conserved first and last residue. A D gene is named only where the DNA matches it firmly. Expanded clones get a size class; other rows say once, few or many, or leave the size out.

cdr3_aa: CASSIQGGQGAPGYTF
cdr3_nt: TGTGCCAGCAGCATACAGGGAGGACAGGGGGCGCCTGGCTACACCTTC
clone_size: -
j_call: TRBJ1-2
d_call: TRBD1
v_call: TRBV7-2

cdr3_aa: CAWATGDGNTIYF
cdr3_nt: TGTGCCTGGGCGACAGGGGACGGAAACACCATATATTTT
clone_size: -
j_call: TRBJ1-3
d_call: TRBD1
v_call: TRBV30

cdr3_aa: CASSTPTMGPRTDTQYF
cdr3_nt: TGTGCCAGCAGTACCCCGACCATGGGTCCACGCACAGATACGCAGTATTTT
clone_size: -
j_call: TRBJ2-3
d_call: -
v_call: TRBV27

cdr3_aa: CASSFKNTGELFF
cdr3_nt: TGTGCCAGCAGCTTCAAGAACACCGGGGAGCTGTTTTTT
clone_size: -
j_call: TRBJ2-2
d_call: -
v_call: TRBV7-2

cdr3_aa: CASSIPGGNEQFF
cdr3_nt: TGTGCCAGTAGTATCCCGGGCGGCAATGAGCAGTTCTTC
clone_size: -
j_call: TRBJ2-1
d_call: -
v_call: TRBV19

cdr3_aa: CASSQESGAYNQPQHF
cdr3_nt: TGTGCCAGCAGCCAAGAGTCAGGGGCTTACAATCAGCCCCAGCATTTT
clone_size: few
j_call: TRBJ1-5
d_call: -
v_call: TRBV4-2

cdr3_aa: CASSIEAGGLTDTQYF
cdr3_nt: TGTGCCAGTAGTATAGAAGCGGGAGGGTTAACAGATACGCAGTATTTT
clone_size: -
j_call: TRBJ2-3
d_call: TRBD2
v_call: TRBV19

cdr3_aa: CATSDWGPGELFF
cdr3_nt: TGTGCCACCAGTGATTGGGGGCCCGGGGAGCTGTTTTTT
clone_size: -
j_call: TRBJ2-2
d_call: -
v_call: TRBV24-1

cdr3_aa: CASAPWGESGNTIYF
cdr3_nt: TGTGCCAGCGCCCCCTGGGGGGAGTCTGGAAACACCATATATTTT
clone_size: -
j_call: TRBJ1-3
d_call: -
v_call: TRBV6-5

cdr3_aa: CASSPAGGVETQYF
cdr3_nt: TGTGCCAGCAGCCCGGCGGGCGGAGTAGAGACCCAGTACTTC
clone_size: -
j_call: TRBJ2-5
d_call: -
v_call: TRBV7-3

cdr3_aa: CASSVGLAGVDEQYF
cdr3_nt: TGTGCCAGCAGCGTGGGACTAGCGGGAGTCGATGAGCAGTACTTC
clone_size: -
j_call: TRBJ2-7
d_call: TRBD2
v_call: TRBV5-4

cdr3_aa: CASSPQHLGLAGDQETQYF
cdr3_nt: TGTGCCAGCAGCCCCCAACACTTGGGACTAGCGGGAGACCAAGAGACCCAGTACTTC
clone_size: few
j_call: TRBJ2-5
d_call: TRBD2
v_call: TRBV3-1/TRBV3-2

cdr3_aa: CASSYSDGTSGNTIYF
cdr3_nt: TGTGCCAGCAGTTACTCGGACGGAACTTCTGGAAACACCATATATTTT
clone_size: -
j_call: TRBJ1-3
d_call: -
v_call: TRBV6-5

cdr3_aa: CASSQAPTGRGGYTF
cdr3_nt: TGTGCCAGCAGCCAAGCCCCGACAGGGCGGGGGGGCTACACCTTC
clone_size: -
j_call: TRBJ1-2
d_call: TRBD1
v_call: TRBV14

cdr3_aa: CASSLWLGVTTEAFF
cdr3_nt: TGTGCCAGCAGCTTGTGGCTGGGGGTCACCACTGAAGCTTTCTTT
clone_size: -
j_call: TRBJ1-1
d_call: -
v_call: TRBV5-5

cdr3_aa: CASLRQGHLNTEAFF
cdr3_nt: TGCGCCAGCCTTCGGCAGGGACATCTGAACACTGAAGCTTTCTTT
clone_size: -
j_call: TRBJ1-1
d_call: -
v_call: TRBV10-2

cdr3_aa: CASSFTENNSPLHF
cdr3_nt: TGTGCCAGCAGTTTTACTGAAAATAATTCACCCCTCCACTTT
clone_size: -
j_call: TRBJ1-6
d_call: -
v_call: TRBV27

cdr3_aa: CASSLNLNSPLHF
cdr3_nt: TGTGCCAGCAGTTTAAATCTAAATTCACCCCTCCACTTT
clone_size: -
j_call: TRBJ1-6
d_call: -
v_call: TRBV27

cdr3_aa: CASSGTGLPTDTQYF
cdr3_nt: TGTGCCAGCAGCGGGACGGGACTACCCACAGATACGCAGTATTTT
clone_size: -
j_call: TRBJ2-3
d_call: TRBD2
v_call: TRBV9

cdr3_aa: CASSIESGEEQFF
cdr3_nt: TGTGCCAGTAGTATAGAAAGCGGGGAGGAGCAGTTCTTC
clone_size: -
j_call: TRBJ2-1
d_call: TRBD2
v_call: TRBV19

cdr3_aa: CASKTSDYNEQFF
cdr3_nt: TGTGCCAGTAAGACTAGCGACTACAATGAGCAGTTCTTC
clone_size: -
j_call: TRBJ2-1
d_call: TRBD2
v_call: TRBV6-5

cdr3_aa: CASSSASVYEQYF
cdr3_nt: TGTGCCAGCAGTTCCGCTAGTGTTTACGAGCAGTACTTC
clone_size: once
j_call: TRBJ2-7
d_call: -
v_call: TRBV6-2/TRBV6-3

cdr3_aa: CTSSLTSGGHNEQFF
cdr3_nt: TGCACCAGCAGCCTGACTAGCGGGGGCCACAATGAGCAGTTCTTC
clone_size: -
j_call: TRBJ2-1
d_call: -
v_call: TRBV1

cdr3_aa: CASSSSQGTSGTGELFF
cdr3_nt: TGTGCCAGCAGTTCCTCTCAAGGGACTAGCGGCACCGGGGAGCTGTTTTTT
clone_size: -
j_call: TRBJ2-2
d_call: TRBD2
v_call: TRBV27

cdr3_aa: CASKGNRGQSNQPQHF
cdr3_nt: TGTGCCAGTAAAGGTAACAGGGGACAGAGCAATCAGCCCCAGCATTTT
clone_size: -
j_call: TRBJ1-5
d_call: TRBD1
v_call: TRBV19

cdr3_aa: CASSLAGGTFGSEDTQYF
cdr3_nt: TGCGCCAGCAGCTTGGCGGGAGGGACTTTTGGCTCCGAAGATACGCAGTATTTT
clone_size: -
j_call: TRBJ2-3
d_call: TRBD2
v_call: TRBV5-1

cdr3_aa: CATSDSPADTNTGELFF
cdr3_nt: TGTGCCACCAGTGATTCCCCGGCAGATACGAACACCGGGGAGCTGTTTTTT
clone_size: -
j_call: TRBJ2-2
d_call: -
v_call: TRBV24-1

cdr3_aa: CAISYRTDTQYF
cdr3_nt: TGTGCCATCAGTTACCGTACAGATACGCAGTATTTT
clone_size: once
j_call: TRBJ2-3
d_call: -
v_call: TRBV10-3